This T cell receptor (beta chain) was observed in a study of vaccination effects on CD4 cells after COVID-19. ViraFEST expansion of antigen-specific CD4+ T cells with viral peptide pools preceded sequencing. Subsequent to a culture period of approximately 11 days, CD4+ T cells were isolated. Recipients of the vaccine had no prior SARS-CoV-2 infection and negative nucleocapsid antibodies. The CDR3 contains 15 residues. Germline trimming cut 4 bases from V and 3 bases from J; bases unmatched to any gene: 5. CDR1 and CDR2 from the germline V gene are MNHEY and SVGAGI. Clones were sequenced by immunoSEQ multiplex PCR, and TCRdb holds only the in-frame ones, with some missing. This table holds 60,000 to 65,000 clones, 75% found once. Comment on this clone: Antigen unknown.

The chain uses TRBV6-5 and TRBJ1-5, with 8 bases aligning to TRBD1. The sequencing here drew on CD4+ T cells from PBMCs cultured with HCoV-OC43 spike peptides, taken before COVID-19 vaccination. Subset of the sample: HCoV-OC43 spike overlapping peptide pool stimulation. The receptor was derived from a human donor who received a COVID-19 vaccine. The CDR3 sequence is CASSSQGANNQPQHF. The CDR3 region has the DNA TGTGCCAGCAGTTCCCAGGGGGCCAACAATCAGCCCCAGCATTTT.